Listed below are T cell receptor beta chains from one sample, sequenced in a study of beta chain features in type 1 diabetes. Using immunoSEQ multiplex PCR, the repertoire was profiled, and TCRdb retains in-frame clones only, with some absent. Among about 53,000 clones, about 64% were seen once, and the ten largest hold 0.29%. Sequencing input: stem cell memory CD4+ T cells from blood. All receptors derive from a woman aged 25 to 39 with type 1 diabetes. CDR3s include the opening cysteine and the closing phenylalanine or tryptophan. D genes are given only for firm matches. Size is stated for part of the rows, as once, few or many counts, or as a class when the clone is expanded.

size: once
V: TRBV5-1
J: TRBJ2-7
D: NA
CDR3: CASSLGGGLYEQYF
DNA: TGCGCCAGCAGCTTGGGTGGGGGCCTCTACGAGCAGTACTTC

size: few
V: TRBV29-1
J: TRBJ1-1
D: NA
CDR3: CSVVKSGTEAFF
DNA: TGCAGCGTTGTAAAGTCGGGCACTGAAGCTTTCTTT

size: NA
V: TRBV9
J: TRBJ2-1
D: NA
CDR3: CASSVVGLWNEQFF
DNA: TGTGCCAGCAGCGTAGTGGGACTGTGGAATGAGCAGTTCTTC

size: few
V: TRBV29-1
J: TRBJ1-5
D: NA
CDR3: CSAFTGMGQPQHF
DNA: TGCAGCGCCTTCACAGGGATGGGTCAGCCCCAGCATTTT

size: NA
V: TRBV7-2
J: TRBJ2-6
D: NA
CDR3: CASLWGAYSGANVLTF
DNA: TGTGCCAGCCTGTGGGGCGCTTACTCTGGGGCCAACGTCCTGACTTTC

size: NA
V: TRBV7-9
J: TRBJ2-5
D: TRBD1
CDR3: CASNPKGAETQYF
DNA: TGTGCCAGCAACCCTAAGGGGGCGGAGACCCAGTACTTC

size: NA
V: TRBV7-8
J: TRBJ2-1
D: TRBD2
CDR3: CASRHTLAATYNEQFF
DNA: TGTGCCAGCAGACACACCCTAGCGGCCACCTACAATGAGCAGTTCTTC

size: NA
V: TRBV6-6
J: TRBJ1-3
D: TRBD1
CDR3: CASRILQGVGNTIYF
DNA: TGTGCCAGCAGGATATTACAGGGGGTCGGAAACACCATATATTTT

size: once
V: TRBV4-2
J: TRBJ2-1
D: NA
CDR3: CASSQDRGAQNEQFF
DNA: TGTGCCAGCAGCCAAGATCGGGGAGCCCAAAATGAGCAGTTCTTC

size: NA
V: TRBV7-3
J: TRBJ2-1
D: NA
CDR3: CASSISGVYNEQFF
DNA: TGTGCCAGCAGCATTAGCGGAGTCTACAATGAGCAGTTCTTC

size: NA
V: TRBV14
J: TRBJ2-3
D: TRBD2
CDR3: CASSPAGVTDTQYF
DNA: TGTGCCAGCAGCCCAGCGGGAGTTACAGATACGCAGTATTTT

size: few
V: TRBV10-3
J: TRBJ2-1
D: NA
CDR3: CAISPGVNEQFF
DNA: TGTGCCATCTCACCGGGAGTTAATGAGCAGTTCTTC

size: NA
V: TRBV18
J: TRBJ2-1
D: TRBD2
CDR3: CASLLVSGTTEQFF
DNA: TGTGCCAGCCTCCTGGTTAGCGGGACCACTGAGCAGTTCTTC

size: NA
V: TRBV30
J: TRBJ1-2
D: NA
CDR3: CAWNTFTTSTYGYTF
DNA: TGTGCCTGGAACACCTTTACGACATCGACCTATGGCTACACCTTC

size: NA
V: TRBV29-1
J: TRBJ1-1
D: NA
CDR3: CSDGDTEAFF
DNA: TGCAGCGACGGGGACACTGAAGCTTTCTTT

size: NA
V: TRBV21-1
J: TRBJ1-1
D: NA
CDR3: CASSKGPTGGGTEAFF
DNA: TGTGCCAGCAGCAAAGGGCCAACAGGGGGCGGCACTGAAGCTTTCTTT

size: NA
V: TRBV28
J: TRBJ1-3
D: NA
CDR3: CASSPADRSGNTIYF
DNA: TGTGCCAGCAGTCCCGCCGACAGGTCTGGAAACACCATATATTTT

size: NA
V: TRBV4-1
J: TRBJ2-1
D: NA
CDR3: CASSHPRGEQFF
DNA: TGCGCCAGCAGCCATCCCAGGGGTGAGCAGTTCTTC

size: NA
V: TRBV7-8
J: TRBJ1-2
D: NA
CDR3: CASSNRDTSFVGYTF
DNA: TGTGCCAGCAGCAATCGGGACACTTCATTTGTCGGCTACACCTTC

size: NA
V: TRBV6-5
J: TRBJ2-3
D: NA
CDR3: CASSFRGGADTQYF
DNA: TGTGCCAGCAGTTTTAGGGGAGGTGCAGATACGCAGTATTTT

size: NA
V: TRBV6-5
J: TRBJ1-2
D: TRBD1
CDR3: CASSRPGQGNYGYTF
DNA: TGTGCCAGCAGCCGACCGGGACAGGGGAACTATGGCTACACCTTC

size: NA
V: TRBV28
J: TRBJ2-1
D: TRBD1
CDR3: CASSRTAPGQGAEQFF
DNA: TGTGCCAGCAGCCGTACCGCTCCGGGACAGGGGGCCGAGCAGTTCTTC

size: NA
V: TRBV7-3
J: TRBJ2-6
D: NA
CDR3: CASSLDVSQRSGANVLTF
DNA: TGTGCCAGCAGCTTAGATGTCTCCCAAAGGAGCGGGGCCAACGTCCTGACTTTC

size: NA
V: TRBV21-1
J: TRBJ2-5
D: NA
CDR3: CASSKMFEGVGETQYF
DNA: TGTGCCAGCAGCAAAATGTTCGAGGGAGTGGGAGAGACCCAGTACTTC

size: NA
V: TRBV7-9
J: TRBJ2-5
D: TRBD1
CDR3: CASSLGTGEETQYF
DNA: TGTGCCAGCAGCTTGGGGACAGGGGAAGAGACCCAGTACTTC

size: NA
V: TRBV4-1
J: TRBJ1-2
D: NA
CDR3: CASSPFFDHSGGYTF
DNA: TGCGCCAGCAGCCCATTTTTCGACCATTCGGGAGGCTACACCTTC

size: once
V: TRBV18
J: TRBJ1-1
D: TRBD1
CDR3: CASSQGQGDTEAFF
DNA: TGTGCCAGCTCCCAGGGACAGGGAGACACTGAAGCTTTCTTT

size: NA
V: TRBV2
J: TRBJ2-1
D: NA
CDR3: CASTPGHFSYNEQFF
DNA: TGTGCCAGCACCCCAGGCCACTTCTCCTACAATGAGCAGTTCTTC

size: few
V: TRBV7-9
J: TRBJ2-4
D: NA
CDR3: CASSFARGAKNIQYF
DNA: TGTGCCAGCAGCTTCGCGAGGGGGGCCAAAAACATTCAGTACTTC

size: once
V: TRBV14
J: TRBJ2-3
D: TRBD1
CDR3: CASSQGSRGYTDTQYF
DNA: TGTGCCAGCAGCCAAGGTTCCAGGGGGTACACAGATACGCAGTATTTT

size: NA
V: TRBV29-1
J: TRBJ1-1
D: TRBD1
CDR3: CSAGTEPEEAFF
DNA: TGCAGCGCCGGGACAGAGCCGGAAGAAGCTTTCTTT

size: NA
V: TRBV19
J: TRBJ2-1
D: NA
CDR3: CASSQRRMSYNEQFF
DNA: TGTGCCAGTAGCCAACGGAGGATGTCCTACAATGAGCAGTTCTTC

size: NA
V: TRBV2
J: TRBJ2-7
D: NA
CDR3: CASSDKGGLSYEQYF
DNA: TGTGCCAGCAGTGATAAGGGAGGACTTTCCTACGAGCAGTACTTC

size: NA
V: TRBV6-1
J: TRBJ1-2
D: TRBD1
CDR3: CASSELSGDGAKDRAVAF
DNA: TGTGCCAGCAGTGAACTATCCGGGGACGGGGCAAAGGACAGGGCTGTAGCCTTC

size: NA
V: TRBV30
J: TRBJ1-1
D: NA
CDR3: CAWSVARLTNTEAFF
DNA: TGTGCCTGGAGTGTGGCCCGACTCACGAACACTGAAGCTTTCTTT

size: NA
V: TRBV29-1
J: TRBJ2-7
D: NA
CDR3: CSVGGSQWGSYEQYF
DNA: TGCAGCGTGGGAGGTTCCCAATGGGGCTCCTACGAGCAGTACTTC

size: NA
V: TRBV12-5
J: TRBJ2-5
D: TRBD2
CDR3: CASGPGTSGETQYF
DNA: TGTGCTAGTGGTCCCGGGACTAGCGGCGAGACCCAGTACTTC

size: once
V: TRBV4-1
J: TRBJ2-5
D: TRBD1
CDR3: CASRRQGSRETQYF
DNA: TGCGCCAGCAGGCGACAGGGGTCAAGAGAGACCCAGTACTTC

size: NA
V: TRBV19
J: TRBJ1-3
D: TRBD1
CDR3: CASSTVRQGASGNTIYF
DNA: TGTGCCAGTAGTACCGTTCGACAGGGGGCTTCTGGAAACACCATATATTTT

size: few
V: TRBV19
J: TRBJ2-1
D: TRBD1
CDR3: CASSPGQGLDEQFF
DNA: TGTGCCAGTAGCCCCGGACAGGGGTTGGATGAGCAGTTCTTC

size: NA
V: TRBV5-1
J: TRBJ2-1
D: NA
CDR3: CASSSLRDRAYNEQFF
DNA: TGCGCCAGCAGCTCCTTGCGGGACAGAGCTTACAATGAGCAGTTCTTC

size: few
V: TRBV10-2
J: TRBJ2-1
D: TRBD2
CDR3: CASRVNSGTGEQFF
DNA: TGCGCCAGCAGGGTGAATAGCGGGACCGGGGAGCAGTTCTTC

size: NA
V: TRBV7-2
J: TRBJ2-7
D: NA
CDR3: CASSQTTYEQYF
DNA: TGTGCCAGCAGCCAGACAACCTACGAGCAGTACTTC

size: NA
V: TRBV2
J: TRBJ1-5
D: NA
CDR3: CASSLTASNQPQHF
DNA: TGTGCCAGCAGCCTGACAGCTAGCAATCAGCCCCAGCATTTT

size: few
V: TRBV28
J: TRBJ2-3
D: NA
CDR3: CASRRGGRTDTQYF
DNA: TGTGCCAGCAGGAGGGGGGGCCGCACAGATACGCAGTATTTT

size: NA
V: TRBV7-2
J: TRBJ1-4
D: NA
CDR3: CASSLSGQGEKLFF
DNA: TGTGCCAGCAGCTTATCAGGGCAGGGTGAAAAACTGTTTTTT

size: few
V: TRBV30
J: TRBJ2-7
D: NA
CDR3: CAWSVRGRQGGDEQYF
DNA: TGTGCCTGGAGTGTACGTGGCCGGCAGGGGGGCGACGAGCAGTACTTC

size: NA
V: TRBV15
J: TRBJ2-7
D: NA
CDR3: CATSRDSGGWEQYF
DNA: TGTGCCACCAGCAGAGATTCGGGGGGCTGGGAGCAGTACTTC

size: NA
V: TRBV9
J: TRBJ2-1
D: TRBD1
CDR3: CASSLQTGNEQFF
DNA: TGTGCCAGCAGCCTTCAGACAGGGAATGAGCAGTTCTTC

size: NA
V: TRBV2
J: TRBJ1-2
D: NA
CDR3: CASSTDSMNTF
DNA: TGTGCCAGCAGTACCGACAGCATGAACACCTTC

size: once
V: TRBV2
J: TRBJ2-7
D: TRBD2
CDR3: CASILAGGYEQYF
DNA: TGTGCCAGCATTCTAGCGGGAGGCTACGAGCAGTACTTC

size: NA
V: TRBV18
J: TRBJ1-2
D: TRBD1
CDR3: CASSQTTGEGYTF
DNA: TGTGCCAGCTCACAAACGACAGGGGAAGGCTACACCTTC